This entry lists 31 T cell receptor beta chains sequenced from one sample in a study of tumor-infiltrating lymphocytes in localized non-small cell lung cancer. The table came from immunoSEQ multiplex PCR; TCRdb's copy has only in-frame clones and leaves some out. The sample has 9,000 to 15,000 clones; more than 75% are singletons. Sequenced sample: uninvolved lung tissue not adjacent to the tumor. The receptors derive from a human donor with non-small cell lung cancer.

The chain is built from TRBV6-5 and TRBJ2-1; 10 bases are shared with TRBD1. Looked up from germline, CDR1 is MNHEY and CDR2 is SVGAGI. Trimming cost V 4 bases and J 8 bases; bases outside gene matches: 8. The CDR3 has 15 residues. In nucleotides, the CDR3 is TGTGCCAGCAGTTCCGGGACAGGGGAGGCCCATGAGCAGTTCTTC. This codes for CASSSGTGEAHEQFF.

The V gene is TRBV7-2, the J gene TRBJ2-5; maybe TRBD1 (5 bases). Germline-derived CDR1 and CDR2 are SGHTA and FQGNSA. Trimming left V 3 bases short and J 1 base short, with 12 bases between. The CDR3 covers 15 residues. The CDR3 sequence: CASSLRTTFQETQYF. The CDR3 coding sequence is TGTGCCAGCAGCTTGCGGACAACCTTCCAAGAGACCCAGTACTTC.

The chain carries TRBV9 and TRBJ1-5; D is unclear. The germline CDR1 and CDR2 sequences are SGDLS and YYNGEE. The CDR3 covers 13 residues. The V gene lost 3 bases and the J gene lost 7 bases, with 11 bases spanning the gap. The CDR3 spells CASSEGGGQPQHF. Written as DNA, the CDR3 is TGTGCCAGCAGCGAGGGAGGAGGGCAGCCCCAGCATTTT.

J is TRBJ2-7 and V is TRBV13; D is unclear. This CDR3 spans 13 amino acids. V gave up 0 bases and J gave up 5 bases, with 8 bases separating them. CDR1 and CDR2 (germline): PRHDT, FYEKMQ (reference sequence). The CDR3 DNA sequence: TGTGCCAGCAGCTTAGGCACCTTCAACGAGCAGTACTTC. Its protein is CASSLGTFNEQYF. The full variable domain, rest sourced from reference TRBV13 and TRBJ2-7, is AAGVIQSPRHLIKEKRETATLKCYPIPRHDTVYWYQQGPGQDPQFLISFYEKMQSDKGSIPDRFSAQQFSDYHSELNMSSLELGDSALYFCASSLGTFNEQYFGPGTRLTVT.

The chain combines TRBV4-3 with TRBJ2-5; 10 bases agree with TRBD1. Germline CDR1 reads LGHNA; CDR2 reads YSLEER. The CDR3 has 17 residues. Unmatched junction bases numbered 15, after V lost 4 bases and J lost 7 bases. In DNA, the CDR3 is TGCGCCAGCAGCCCACAACCCACCGGGACAGGGGAGGGGACCCAGTACTTC. Residues: CASSPQPTGTGEGTQYF.

In this sample, this clone turned up a few times. This chain uses TRBV30 with TRBJ2-6; no reliable D call. The germline CDR1 and CDR2 sequences are GTSNPN and SVGIG (reference sequence). The CDR3 sequence is 16 residues long. V was trimmed by 0 bases and J by 0 bases, leaving 9 bases between them. CDR3 sequence reads: CAWSVPGISGANVLTF. DNA for the CDR3: TGTGCCTGGAGTGTACCTGGGATCTCTGGGGCCAACGTCCTGACTTTC.

This CDR3 reads CASSAPDAGAYNEQFF. CDR3 coding DNA: TGTGCCAGCAGCGCCCCCGACGCCGGGGCGTACAATGAGCAGTTCTTC. The rearrangement uses TRBV9 and TRBJ2-1; tentatively, D is TRBD1 or TRBD2 (5 bases each). CDR1 and CDR2 from the germline V gene are SGDLS and YYNGEE. Trimming cost V 3 bases and J 4 bases, with 17 bases left between them. The CDR3 runs to 16 residues.

The chain carries TRBV19 and TRBJ2-5; 9 bases align to TRBD1. V was pared by 5 bases and J by 13 bases, with 8 bases of the junction left unmatched. Germline loops: CDR1 LNHDA, CDR2 SQIVND (reference sequence). This CDR3 region has 12 residues. Here the CDR3 DNA reads TGTGCCAGTAGTCCGGCCGGGACAGGGATGTACTTC. Protein product: CASSPAGTGMYF.

V is TRBV6-5 and J is TRBJ1-1, with TRBD1 matching 7 bases. J gave up 5 bases and V 5 bases, and 5 bases lay outside the gene matches. The germline CDR1 and CDR2 sequences are MNHEY and SVGAGI. This CDR3 is built from 13 residues. Here the CDR3 DNA reads TGTGCCAGCAGTGAGAGGGGGCCAACTGAAGCTTTCTTT. Translating it yields CASSERGPTEAFF.

The rearrangement joins TRBV12-5 to TRBJ2-1; perhaps D is TRBD1 or TRBD2 (5 bases each). The germline CDR1 and CDR2 sequences are LGHNT and FRNRAP. The V end lost 0 bases, the J end lost 0 bases, and 15 bases lay between the germline ends. The CDR3 has 18 amino acids. The CDR3 nucleotides read TGTGCTAGTGGTTTGGTAGCGGATGGGACCACCTCCTACAATGAGCAGTTCTTC. Residues: CASGLVADGTTSYNEQFF.

V is TRBV5-1 and J is TRBJ2-2; 10 positions match TRBD2. CDR3 length: 16 amino acids. The J segment lost 4 bases and the V segment lost 4 bases, leaving 7 bases of the junction unmatched. Germline V gives CDR1 SGHRS, CDR2 YFSETQ. The CDR3 sequence is CASSPLAGEITGELFF. Here the CDR3 DNA reads TGCGCCAGCAGCCCCCTAGCGGGGGAAATCACCGGGGAGCTGTTTTTT.

J is TRBJ1-6 and V is TRBV6-6, with TRBD1 as a possible D gene (6 bases). CDR1 and CDR2 from the germline V gene are MNHNY and SVGAGI (reference sequence). This CDR3 contains 13 residues. The V and J ends lost 4 bases and 9 bases respectively, with 10 bases between them. The CDR3 region has the DNA TGTGCCAGCAGTTCTACAGGGATTTCACCCCTCCACTTT. This sequence encodes CASSSTGISPLHF.

The sample holds a few counts of this clone. V is TRBV6-5 and J is TRBJ1-2; 7 bases agree with TRBD1. Trimming cost V 5 bases and J 7 bases; bases outside gene matches: 10. CDR1 is MNHEY, CDR2 SVGAGI, per germline. The CDR3 runs 14 residues. CDR3 sequence: CASSHRQGLSGYTF. For the CDR3, the DNA is TGTGCCAGCAGTCACCGACAGGGTCTAAGTGGCTACACCTTC.

J is TRBJ1-5 and V is TRBV30; no reliable D call. CDR1 GTSNPN and CDR2 SVGIG come from the germline V gene (reference sequence). The CDR3 extends over 15 amino acids. The V and J ends lost 0 bases and 7 bases respectively, with 16 bases between them. The CDR3 bases are TGTGCCTGGAGTGTGGGTGTGAACAACGAACAGCCCCAGCATTTT. Its protein is CAWSVGVNNEQPQHF. Full variable domain (outside the CDR3, taken from reference TRBV30 and TRBJ1-5): SQTIHQWPATLVQPVGSPLSLECTVEGTSNPNLYWYRQAAGRGLQLLFYSVGIGQISSEVPQNLSASRPQDRQFILSSKKLLLSDSGFYLCAWSVGVNNEQPQHFGDGTRLSIL.

The chain joins TRBV29-1 to TRBJ1-2; D not resolved. Trimming removed 0 bases from V and 2 bases from J, with 13 bases in between. Germline V lookup: CDR1 SQVTM, CDR2 ANQGSEA. The CDR3 sequence is 15 residues long. The CDR3 DNA sequence: TGCAGCGTTGAAGAGGGAGGGAGCATGAACTATGGCTACACCTTC. Amino acid sequence: CSVEEGGSMNYGYTF.

The rearrangement links TRBV6-5 to TRBJ1-2; D unclear. There are 15 residues in the CDR3. Germline V gives CDR1 MNHEY, CDR2 SVGAGI. Trimming stripped 0 bases from V and 2 bases from J, with 10 bases between. The DNA of the CDR3 is TGTGCCAGCAGTTACTCTCCTGCAGCGAACTATGGCTACACCTTC. This encodes CASSYSPAANYGYTF.

The V call is TRBV6-5, the J call TRBJ2-1; D perhaps matches TRBD1 (6 bases). V lost 5 bases, J lost 1 base, and 9 bases lay in between. The CDR3 extends over 14 amino acids. Germline assignment: CDR1 MNHEY and CDR2 SVGAGI. The CDR3 region is CASSTGWSYNEQFF. DNA for the CDR3: TGTGCCAGCAGTACAGGGTGGTCCTACAATGAGCAGTTCTTC.

The genes are TRBV18 and TRBJ1-5; the match to TRBD1 covers 7 bases. Unmatched junction bases numbered 6, after V lost 4 bases and J lost 3 bases. The CDR3 length is 15 residues. Germline V gene data show CDR1 as KGHSH and CDR2 as LQKENI. CDR3 nucleotide sequence: TGTGCCAGCTCACTCACAGGGGTGGACAATCAGCCCCAGCATTTT. This gives the protein CASSLTGVDNQPQHF.

This chain joins TRBV28 and TRBJ1-5; D unclear. Trimming shortened V by 5 bases and J by 5 bases, and 7 bases separated the two germline ends. The germline V gene has CDR1 MDHEN and CDR2 SYDVKM. The CDR3 has 12 residues. The DNA of the CDR3 is TGTGCCAGCAGTCCTCTCGATCAGCCCCAGCATTTT. This gives the protein CASSPLDQPQHF.

The rearrangement links TRBV5-1 to TRBJ2-2; 8 nucleotides match TRBD2. V dropped 2 bases and J dropped 2; count of bases not matched to a gene: 2. The CDR3 is 15 residues long. Germline loops: CDR1 SGHRS, CDR2 YFSETQ. DNA of the CDR3: TGCGCCAGCAGCTTAGGACTAGCTAACACCGGGGAGCTGTTTTTT. It translates to CASSLGLANTGELFF. The full variable domain, its missing parts supplied by reference TRBV5-1 and TRBJ2-2, is KAGVTQTPRYLIKTRGQQVTLSCSPISGHRSVSWYQQTPGQGLQFLFEYFSETQRNKGNFPGRFSGRQFSNSRSEMNVSTLELGDSALYLCASSLGLANTGELFFGEGSRLTVL.

The chain carries TRBV30 and TRBJ2-5; D is possibly TRBD1 or TRBD2 (5 bases each). Looked up from germline, CDR1 is GTSNPN and CDR2 is SVGIG (reference sequence). The CDR3 runs to 11 residues. The V end was cut by 2 bases, the J end by 7 bases, with 8 bases between. The DNA of the CDR3 is TGTGCCTGGAGTTTTGGGGGGACCCAGTACTTC. This sequence encodes CAWSFGGTQYF. The whole variable domain, filled in from reference TRBV30 and TRBJ2-5, reads SQTIHQWPATLVQPVGSPLSLECTVEGTSNPNLYWYRQAAGRGLQLLFYSVGIGQISSEVPQNLSASRPQDRQFILSSKKLLLSDSGFYLCAWSFGGTQYFGPGTRLLVL.

As DNA, the CDR3 is TGCGCCAGCAGCTTGGTACTAGCGGGGACCCTCCAAGAGACCCAGTACTTC. Translated, it gives CASSLVLAGTLQETQYF. This chain links TRBV5-1 with TRBJ2-5; 10 positions agree with TRBD2. The CDR3 is 17 residues long. In germline, CDR1 is SGHRS, CDR2 YFSETQ. The V segment lost 0 bases and the J segment 1 base; nucleotides outside the gene matches: 6.

DNA for the CDR3: TGTGCCAGCAGCCGTACAGGTTCTGGAGAAGCTTTCTTT. Protein sequence: CASSRTGSGEAFF. The chain recombines TRBV7-3 with TRBJ1-1, with a tentative D call TRBD1 (5 bases). Germline V lookup: CDR1 SGHTA, CDR2 FQGTGA. There are 13 residues in the CDR3. V shed 5 bases and J shed 8 bases, with 15 bases lying between them.

The chain recombines TRBV2 with TRBJ1-5; D perhaps matches TRBD1 (6 bases). The CDR3 is 14 amino acids. The germline gives CDR1 SNHLY, CDR2 FYNNEI. V was shortened by 2 bases and J by 5 bases, with 10 bases between the two germline ends. As DNA, the CDR3 is TGTGCCAGCAGTGAACATGGGGGCGATCAGCCCCAGCATTTT. Its protein is CASSEHGGDQPQHF. Full variable domain (outside the CDR3, taken from reference TRBV2 and TRBJ1-5): EPEVTQTPSHQVTQMGQEVILRCVPISNHLYFYWYRQILGQKVEFLVSFYNNEISEKSEIFDDQFSVERPDGSNFTLKIRSTKLEDSAMYFCASSEHGGDQPQHFGDGTRLSIL.

The rearrangement joins TRBV19 to TRBJ1-5; D is perhaps TRBD1 (6 bases). Germline values: CDR1 LNHDA, CDR2 SQIVND (reference sequence). V was shortened by 3 bases and J by 7 bases, with 16 bases between the two germline ends. The length of the CDR3 is 15 residues. The chain's CDR3 is CASSIVQGVWQPQHF. DNA for the CDR3: TGTGCCAGTAGTATCGTACAGGGAGTATGGCAGCCCCAGCATTTT.

The rearrangement links TRBV11-2 to TRBJ2-5, with D unclear. The CDR3 length is 15 residues. V dropped 1 base and J dropped 2 bases, with 11 bases sitting between them. Germline CDR1 reads SGHAT; CDR2 reads FQNNGV. CDR3 sequence reads: CASSLGVIEQETQYF. CDR3 bases: TGTGCCAGCAGCTTAGGGGTCATAGAACAAGAGACCCAGTACTTC.

The V call is TRBV15, the J call TRBJ2-7; 14 positions match TRBD2. The V segment lost 3 bases and the J segment 2 bases; nucleotides outside the gene matches: 0. CDR1 is LNHNV and CDR2 is YYDKDF in the germline V gene (reference sequence). This CDR3 spans 15 amino acids. The CDR3 loop reads CATSRGLAGAYEQYF. The CDR3 nucleotides read TGTGCCACCAGCAGGGGACTAGCGGGAGCCTACGAGCAGTACTTC.

This clone came up a few times. CDR3 residues: CTSTQGARDTEAFF. CDR3 in DNA: TGCACCAGCACCCAGGGGGCGCGGGACACTGAAGCTTTCTTT. The chain uses TRBV1 and TRBJ1-1; the table's D call of TRBD1 was not tested on the DNA. TRBV1 counts as a pseudogene. This CDR3 contains 14 residues.

The V and J genes are TRBV11-3 and TRBJ2-1, with D possibly matching TRBD1 (6 bases). V was cut by 1 base and J by 6 bases, with 10 bases left in between. This CDR3 region has 14 residues. The germline gives CDR1 SGHNT, CDR2 YENEEA. The CDR3 is CASSLGGTINEQFF. The CDR3 nucleotides read TGTGCCAGCAGCTTAGGGGGGACAATCAATGAGCAGTTCTTC.

V usage is TRBV11-2 and J usage is TRBJ2-6; weak D call: TRBD1 (6 bases). The ends were cut back, 2 bases at V and 2 bases at J, with 16 bases in the middle. Per the germline V gene, CDR1 is SGHAT and CDR2 is FQNNGV. CDR3 length equals 18 residues. The CDR3 DNA reads as TGTGCCAGCAGCTTATCCCGCAAACAGGGCCCTGGGGCCAACGTCCTGACTTTC. Residues: CASSLSRKQGPGANVLTF.

This chain connects TRBV28 to TRBJ2-6; D is possibly TRBD2 (5 bases). Germline CDR1 and CDR2: MDHEN and SYDVKM. The ends were cut back, 6 bases at V and 2 bases at J, with 17 bases in the middle. CDR3 size: 17 residues. This chain's CDR3 is CASSFVRGRTGANVLTF. The DNA for the CDR3 is TGTGCCAGCAGCTTTGTACGGGGAAGGACTGGGGCCAACGTCCTGACTTTC.